These 24 T cell receptor beta chains were all obtained from the same sample, sequenced in a study of shared clonotypes between healthy human individuals (TCRdb year 2020). The protocol used for the library was the immunoSEQ multiplex PCR assay. The source is immuneACCESS, and TCRdb retained only in-frame sequences with V and J called. Part of the clones is not carried over; for the studies checked, unresolved V genes explain less than half of this, and the remainder is unexplained. Present in this sample are over 950,000 clones, 70% to 80% of which were seen just once. The ten largest clones represent almost 0.9% of the sample. The specimen was memory CD4+ T cells from PBMCs. The meaning of the sample's cell subset or site label: CD45RA-negative fraction. The source is a man between 18 and 35 years old in good health. Some clones in this sample may be carry-over from other donors' samples.

The chain recombines TRBV20-1 with TRBJ1-2; perhaps TRBD1 as D (5 bases). The CDR3 has 10 residues. Germline CDR1 and CDR2: DFQATT and SNEGSKA (reference sequence). V dropped 2 bases and J dropped 7 bases, with 5 bases sitting between them. CDR3 nucleotide sequence: TGCAGTGCTAGACAGGGTGGCTACACCTTC. It is translated as CSARQGGYTF.

This clone came up a few times. The chain carries TRBV4-2 and TRBJ1-2, with 8 positions matching TRBD1. The CDR3 is made up of 18 amino acids. V shed 5 bases, J shed 2 bases, and the junction held 16 bases outside the gene matches. Per germline, CDR1 LGHNA and CDR2 YNFKEQ. The CDR3 here is CASSAASGTGAINYGYTF. The CDR3 region has the DNA TGTGCCAGCAGCGCTGCGTCCGGGACAGGTGCTATCAACTATGGCTACACCTTC.

This clone was seen only a few times. The sample has other DNA sequences that encode this CDR3 too. The chain uses TRBV9 and TRBJ2-1, with 10 bases fitting TRBD2. Germline CDR1 is SGDLS and CDR2 is YYNGEE. V gave up 4 bases and J gave up 0 bases; unmatched junction bases: 1. The CDR3 covers 15 residues. CDR3 bases: TGTGCCAGCAGCCCTAGCGGGAGCTCCTACAATGAGCAGTTCTTC. This sequence encodes CASSPSGSSYNEQFF.

The rearrangement uses TRBV28 and TRBJ1-2, with a possible D match to TRBD1 (5 bases). Trimming removed 8 bases from V and 4 bases from J, with 14 bases in between. Germline assignment: CDR1 MDHEN and CDR2 SYDVKM. This CDR3 has 13 amino acids. For the CDR3, the DNA is TGTGCCAGCGGGGCAGCCTTATTCTATGGCTACACCTTC. It translates to CASGAALFYGYTF.

About this clone itself: Other nucleotide sequences in the sample specify the same CDR3. The chain combines TRBV5-1 with TRBJ2-7; either TRBD1 or TRBD2 may supply D (5 bases each). Germline V gives CDR1 SGHRS, CDR2 YFSETQ. V lost 0 bases, J lost 0 bases, and 10 bases lay in between. CDR3 length: 15 amino acids. This chain's CDR3 is CASSLDGGPSYEQYF. In DNA, the CDR3 is TGCGCCAGCAGCTTGGATGGGGGACCCTCCTACGAGCAGTACTTC.

This rearrangement joins TRBV11-2 to TRBJ2-5; a weak D match, TRBD2 (6 bases). CDR3 length equals 16 residues. Trimming pared 4 bases from V and 4 bases from J, leaving 19 bases between. CDR1 and CDR2 from the germline V gene are SGHAT and FQNNGV. DNA for the CDR3: TGTGCCAGCAGCTCGGTCCGGGGGTCGATTGGAGAGACCCAGTACTTC. It codes for CASSSVRGSIGETQYF.

V gene TRBV29-1 combines with J gene TRBJ2-1; 9 positions agree with TRBD2. V gave up 4 bases and J gave up 5 bases; unmatched junction bases: 6. The CDR3 sequence is 14 residues long. Germline loops: CDR1 SQVTM, CDR2 ANQGSEA. The CDR3 reads CSVAAAGGDNEQFF. For the CDR3, the DNA is TGCAGCGTTGCAGCAGCGGGAGGTGACAATGAGCAGTTCTTC.

The V gene is TRBV28, the J gene TRBJ1-1; the D is unclear. There are 12 residues in the CDR3. The germline CDR1 and CDR2 sequences are MDHEN and SYDVKM. The V end lost 8 bases, the J end lost 1 base, and 8 bases lay between the germline ends. CDR3 sequence: CASYDRNTEAFF. For the CDR3, the DNA is TGTGCCAGCTATGATCGGAACACTGAAGCTTTCTTT.

Points on this clone: Other nucleotide sequences in the sample specify the same CDR3. This chain connects TRBV20-1 to TRBJ2-3; D is ambiguous. Germline values: CDR1 DFQATT, CDR2 SNEGSKA (reference sequence). This CDR3 spans 11 amino acids. V lost 5 bases, J lost 5 bases, and 8 bases lay in between. This CDR3 is CSAEPRDTQYF. DNA of the CDR3: TGCAGTGCTGAACCGAGAGATACGCAGTATTTT.

This chain links TRBV5-6 with TRBJ2-7; D ambiguous. This CDR3 has 14 amino acids. The germline gives CDR1 SGHDT, CDR2 YYEEEE. The ends were cut back, 0 bases at V and 2 bases at J, with 9 bases in the middle. CDR3 bases: TGTGCCAGCAGCTTGGGAGGATATACCTACGAGCAGTACTTC. Its translation: CASSLGGYTYEQYF.

The V and J genes are TRBV5-1 and TRBJ1-2; no clear D. CDR1 and CDR2 from the germline V gene are SGHRS and YFSETQ. The CDR3 covers 13 residues. V lost 1 base to trimming and J lost 3 bases, with 7 bases between them. The CDR3 loop is CASSLSQDYGYTF. The CDR3 DNA reads TGCGCCAGCAGCTTGAGTCAGGACTATGGCTACACCTTC. Drawing the rest from reference TRBV5-1 and TRBJ1-2, the complete variable domain is KAGVTQTPRYLIKTRGQQVTLSCSPISGHRSVSWYQQTPGQGLQFLFEYFSETQRNKGNFPGRFSGRQFSNSRSEMNVSTLELGDSALYLCASSLSQDYGYTFGSGTRLTVV.

The rearrangement links TRBV10-1 to TRBJ2-7, with D tentatively TRBD1 or TRBD2 (7 bases each). The CDR3 covers 19 residues. V shed 0 bases and J shed 7 bases, with 28 bases lying between them. Germline loops: CDR1 WNHNN, CDR2 SYGVQD (reference sequence). CDR3 amino acids: CASSESETSDRDYLGEQYF. As DNA, the CDR3 is TGCGCCAGCAGTGAGTCGGAAACCTCAGACAGGGACTACCTAGGGGAGCAGTACTTC.

The chain uses TRBV7-8 and TRBJ2-2; D unclear. CDR1 SGHVS and CDR2 FQNEAQ come from the germline V gene. This CDR3 comprises 12 residues. The germline V and J ends were trimmed by 5 bases and 7 bases, with 8 bases remaining between them. CDR3 in DNA: TGTGCCAGCAGCCCCCTGGTCGGGGAGCTGTTTTTT. It yields the protein CASSPLVGELFF.

Only a few counts were recorded for this clone. The gene calls are TRBV29-1 and TRBJ2-3, with a weak D call TRBD1 (5 bases). V lost 1 base, J lost 0 bases, and 11 bases lay in between. The germline V gene encodes CDR1 SQVTM and CDR2 ANQGSEA. This CDR3 contains 15 residues. The CDR3 here is CSVEAQGLSTDTQYF. The CDR3 bases are TGCAGCGTTGAAGCCCAGGGTCTGAGCACAGATACGCAGTATTTT.

This chain uses TRBV7-8 with TRBJ2-5, with 8 bases identical to TRBD2. Germline-derived CDR1 and CDR2 are SGHVS and FQNEAQ. The V and J ends lost 5 bases and 4 bases, in that order; junction bases with no gene match: 9. The CDR3 consists of 15 residues. CDR3 DNA sequence: TGTGCCAGCAGCCAAGCGGGGGCGGGAGGAGAGACCCAGTACTTC. As protein: CASSQAGAGGETQYF.

Here the CDR3 reads CASSSTGTANQPQHF. DNA for the CDR3: TGTGCCAGCAGCTCCACCGGGACAGCGAATCAGCCCCAGCATTTT. This chain connects TRBV9 to TRBJ1-5, with 7 nucleotides matching TRBD1. The CDR3 runs to 15 residues. Germline CDR1 is SGDLS and CDR2 is YYNGEE. V dropped 4 bases and J dropped 4; count of bases not matched to a gene: 8.

The chain uses TRBV7-3 and TRBJ2-3, with D possibly matching TRBD1 (5 bases). The V end lost 1 base, the J end lost 9 bases, and 14 bases lay between the germline ends. This CDR3 is 14 amino acids long. CDR1 is SGHTA, CDR2 FQGTGA, per germline. CDR3 amino acids: CASSLMGPGRTQYF. DNA of the CDR3: TGTGCCAGCAGCTTAATGGGGCCAGGTCGGACGCAGTATTTT.

Comment on this clone: Mismatch with germline at one junction end may stem from a read error. This sample includes further DNA sequences coding for the same CDR3. The chain combines TRBV5-6 with TRBJ1-4; 8 bases agree with TRBD1. The CDR3 runs 15 residues. CDR1 and CDR2 (germline): SGHDT, YYEEEE. The CDR3 sequence is CASSLRTGWDEKLFF. In DNA form, the CDR3 reads TGCGCCAGCAGCTTACGGACAGGGTGGGATGAAAAACTGTTTTTT.

On this clone: Additional DNA sequences in this sample encode the identical CDR3. The chain joins TRBV27 to TRBJ1-5; weak D call: TRBD1 (5 bases). Germline V gives CDR1 MNHEY, CDR2 SMNVEV (reference sequence). The V end lost 4 bases, the J end lost 4 bases, and 11 bases lay between the germline ends. This CDR3 has 14 residues. Written as DNA, the CDR3 is TGTGCCAGCAGTTCGGGGACGGGAAATCAGCCCCAGCATTTT. This sequence encodes CASSSGTGNQPQHF.

This clone was observed once. CDR3 in DNA: TGTGCCAGCAGTTTATCCAACCCGGGACAGGCGGCGGGCGGCTACACCTTC. This gives the protein CASSLSNPGQAAGGYTF. The rearrangement links TRBV28 to TRBJ1-2, with 8 positions matching TRBD1. V lost 1 base, J lost 8 bases, and 15 bases stayed unmatched. Germline V lookup: CDR1 MDHEN, CDR2 SYDVKM. The CDR3 runs 17 residues.

CDR3 residues: CASRNERVNYGYTF. The CDR3 bases are TGTGCCAGTAGAAACGAACGGGTGAACTATGGCTACACCTTC. The chain couples TRBV19 to TRBJ1-2, with D hard to call. This CDR3 is 14 amino acids long. From germline, CDR1 is LNHDA and CDR2 SQIVND (reference sequence). Trimming stripped 6 bases from V and 2 bases from J, with 13 bases between.

The CDR3 spells CASSFFTGGESGYGYTF. CDR3 in DNA: TGTGCCAGCAGCTTTTTTACAGGGGGCGAGTCAGGCTATGGCTACACCTTC. V usage is TRBV5-6 and J usage is TRBJ1-2; TRBD1 agrees at 9 bases. There are 17 residues in the CDR3. Germline lookup yields CDR1 SGHDT and CDR2 YYEEEE. J gave up 4 bases and V 2 bases, and 12 bases lay outside the gene matches.

The genes are TRBV7-8 and TRBJ2-7; 7 positions match TRBD1. This CDR3 region has 14 residues. Germline CDR1 SGHVS, CDR2 FQNEAQ. V dropped 5 bases and J dropped 5; count of bases not matched to a gene: 9. Written as DNA, the CDR3 is TGTGCCAGCAGCAAAGTCGACAGGGCCCACGAGCAGTACTTC. Encoded protein: CASSKVDRAHEQYF.

V is TRBV27 and J is TRBJ2-1; D might be TRBD1 (6 bases). Germline assignment: CDR1 MNHEY and CDR2 SMNVEV (reference sequence). This CDR3 comprises 15 residues. Trimming shortened V by 1 base and J by 1 base, and 8 bases separated the two germline ends. The DNA of the CDR3 is TGTGCCAGCAGTTTATTTGACAGGTCCTACAATGAGCAGTTCTTC. It translates to CASSLFDRSYNEQFF.